These 9 T cell receptor beta chains originate from one sample sequenced in a study of blood T cell repertoires in COVID-19. The method was immunoSEQ multiplex PCR; TCRdb's version includes in-frame clones alone and lacks a portion of them. The table records some 150,000 clones, roughly nine tenths of them present only once. The specimen sequenced was peripheral blood. The receptor source for this set is a human donor in a cohort sampled during active COVID-19.

Worth noting for this clone: Other DNA variants within this sample encode the same CDR3. This chain links TRBV4-3 with TRBJ2-7; 9 bases line up with TRBD2. Germline V gene lookup returns CDR1 LGHNA and CDR2 YSLEER. The length of the CDR3 is 17 residues. The J segment lost 4 bases and the V segment lost 0 bases, leaving 10 bases of the junction unmatched. The CDR3 DNA reads TGCGCCAGCAGCCAAGATCGAAGGCGGGGGGGCGGGTACGAGCAGTACTTC. Its protein is CASSQDRRRGGGYEQYF.

In its sample, this clone was seen a few times. The rearrangement joins TRBV4-3 to TRBJ1-2; D might be TRBD1 (5 bases). The CDR3 runs to 15 residues. Trimming stripped 0 bases from V and 6 bases from J, with 14 bases between. Germline V CDR1 and CDR2: LGHNA, YSLEER. In DNA, the CDR3 is TGCGCCAGCAGCCAAGACAGAAGGGGAAGAGATGGCTACACCTTC. It translates to CASSQDRRGRDGYTF.

This rearrangement joins TRBV19 to TRBJ1-5, with 7 bases that match TRBD1. Germline CDR1 LNHDA, CDR2 SQIVND (reference sequence). V lost 1 base and J lost 3; bases outside the gene matches: 3. The CDR3 runs to 15 residues. Here the CDR3 DNA reads TGTGCCAGTAGTATAGGGGGGACAGTCAATCAGCCCCAGCATTTT. It encodes CASSIGGTVNQPQHF.

The genes are TRBV7-2 and TRBJ2-1; tentatively, D is TRBD1 (6 bases). CDR3 size: 16 residues. Trimming shortened V by 5 bases and J by 0 bases, and 14 bases separated the two germline ends. Germline V gene lookup returns CDR1 SGHTA and CDR2 FQGNSA. Here the CDR3 reads CASSTQGPLSYNEQFF. The CDR3 DNA reads as TGTGCCAGCAGCACGCAGGGGCCCCTCTCCTACAATGAGCAGTTCTTC. The full variable domain, its missing parts supplied by reference TRBV7-2 and TRBJ2-1, is GAGVSQSPSNKVTEKGKDVELRCDPISGHTALYWYRQSLGQGLEFLIYFQGNSAPDKSGLPSDRFSAERTGGSVSTLTIQRTQQEDSAVYLCASSTQGPLSYNEQFFGPGTRLTVL.

The sample holds one count of this clone. This chain joins TRBV4-1 and TRBJ2-1; 9 bases map to TRBD1. The CDR3 totals 17 residues. CDR1 MGHRA and CDR2 YSYEKL come from the germline V gene. V gave up 1 base and J gave up 1 base; unmatched junction bases: 5. The CDR3 region is CASSQVNRGLSYNEQFF. The CDR3 nucleotides read TGCGCCAGCAGCCAAGTTAACAGGGGGCTTTCCTACAATGAGCAGTTCTTC.

V is TRBV19 and J is TRBJ1-4; D gene uncertain. V lost 3 bases and J lost 7, with 18 bases in between. The length of the CDR3 is 16 residues. CDR1 LNHDA and CDR2 SQIVND come from the germline V gene (reference sequence). The CDR3 region has the DNA TGTGCCAGTAGTATTAACGCAGCCCAACGAGGTGAAAAACTGTTTTTT. Translated, it gives CASSINAAQRGEKLFF. The full variable domain, completed using reference TRBV19 and TRBJ1-4, is DGGITQSPKYLFRKEGQNVTLSCEQNLNHDAMYWYRQDPGQGLRLIYYSQIVNDFQKGDIAEGYSVSREKKESFPLTVTSAQKNPTAFYLCASSINAAQRGEKLFFGSGTQLSVL.

The V and J genes are TRBV24-1 and TRBJ2-3, with TRBD2 matching 8 bases. V shed 6 bases and J 3 bases; nucleotides not matched to a gene: 4. The CDR3 has 14 amino acids. Germline V gene data show CDR1 as KGHDR and CDR2 as SFDVKD. The chain's CDR3 is CATSNRGGTDTQYF. The CDR3 region has the DNA TGTGCCACCAGTAACCGGGGGGGGACAGATACGCAGTATTTT.

The chain combines TRBV21-1 with TRBJ1-1. TRBV21-1 is recorded as a pseudogene. CDR3 length: 17 residues. This chain's CDR3 is CASSNSRRGGPDTEAFF. DNA for the CDR3: TGTGCCAGCAGCAATAGTCGTAGGGGGGGGCCGGACACTGAAGCTTTCTTT.

This clone was seen a single time. The chain joins TRBV7-3 to TRBJ2-7, with 8 bases fitting TRBD1. With 2 bases clipped from V and 7 bases from J, the junction kept 7 bases outside the gene matches. This CDR3 has 14 amino acids. CDR1 is SGHTA, CDR2 FQGTGA, per germline. CDR3 in DNA: TGTGCCAGCAGCTTAGGCGGCAGGGGGCAGGAGCAGTACTTC. This codes for CASSLGGRGQEQYF. The full variable domain, its missing parts supplied by reference TRBV7-3 and TRBJ2-7, is GAGVSQTPSNKVTEKGKYVELRCDPISGHTALYWYRQSLGQGPEFLIYFQGTGAADDSGLPNDRFFAVRPEGSVSTLKIQRTERGDSAVYLCASSLGGRGQEQYFGPGTRLTVT.